These T cell receptor beta chains were read from a single sample in a study of T cells after yellow fever vaccination. TCRdb itself ran the 5' RACE reads through MiXCR, one entry per CDR3 protein. The sample holds hundreds of thousands of distinct CDR3 sequences, 8.7% seen once. Sequencing used CD4+ T cells sorted from PBMCs, obtained 5 days after the yellow fever booster vaccination. The receptor set was obtained from a man younger than 35 who received the YFV17D yellow fever vaccine. Each CDR3 is given with its conserved first and last residue. A D gene is named only where the DNA matches it firmly. Only some rows state a clone size, as once, few, many or a class for expanded clones.

D gene	V gene	J gene	clone size	CDR3 protein	CDR3 DNA
NA	TRBV5-1	TRBJ1-6	few	CASSLAGKVDSPLHF	TGCGCCAGCAGCTTGGCCGGAAAGGTGGATTCACCCCTCCACTTT
NA	TRBV6-5	TRBJ2-7	many	CASSYGTRVSYEQYF	TGTGCCAGCAGTTATGGGACAAGGGTGTCCTACGAGCAGTACTTC
NA	TRBV4-3	TRBJ1-5	NA	CASSQEAYQPQHF	TGCGCCAGCAGCCAAGAGGCCTATCAGCCCCAGCATTTT
NA	TRBV6-2/TRBV6-3	TRBJ1-6	NA	CASRDVYLDLNNSPLHF	TGTGCCAGCAGAGACGTATACTTGGACCTCAATAATTCACCCCTCCACTTT
NA	TRBV27	TRBJ1-5	many	CASSSLRGQEDQPQHF	TGTGCCAGCAGTTCCCTCCGGGGCCAAGAGGATCAGCCCCAGCATTTT
NA	TRBV24-1	TRBJ2-3	NA	CATSDSRGRVDTQYF	TGTGCCACCAGTGATAGCAGGGGCCGGGTTGATACGCAGTATTTT
NA	TRBV5-6	TRBJ2-5	NA	CASSLRGTARGGTQYF	TGTGCCAGCAGCTTGAGAGGGACAGCCCGGGGGGGGACCCAGTACTTC
TRBD1	TRBV20-1	TRBJ1-2	NA	CSASSPGQGTF	TGCAGTGCTAGCTCGCCGGGACAGGGGACCTTC
TRBD2	TRBV2	TRBJ2-2	NA	CASTLSGGARTGELFF	TGTGCCAGCACTCTTAGCGGGGGGGCCAGGACCGGGGAGCTGTTTTTT
NA	TRBV25-1	TRBJ1-1	NA	CASRATGSSAEAFF	TGTGCCAGCAGGGCGACAGGCAGTAGCGCTGAAGCTTTCTTT
NA	TRBV20-1	TRBJ2-7	few	CSAARAGALTYEQYF	TGCAGTGCTGCTAGAGCCGGGGCGCTCACCTACGAGCAGTACTTC
TRBD2	TRBV5-1	TRBJ2-3	few	CASSQQGGSGGASDTQYF	TGCGCCAGCAGCCAACAAGGCGGATCGGGGGGGGCCTCGGATACGCAGTATTTT
NA	TRBV12-3/TRBV12-4	TRBJ2-5	NA	CASSFLQRETQYF	TGTGCCAGCAGTTTCTTACAGAGGGAGACCCAGTACTTC
NA	TRBV30	TRBJ2-1	NA	CAWRWGGRNEQFF	TGTGCCTGGCGGTGGGGGGGCCGAAATGAGCAGTTCTTC
NA	TRBV7-8	TRBJ2-3	many	CASSLGGPGDTQYF	TGTGCCAGCAGCTTGGGGGGGCCGGGAGATACGCAGTATTTT
NA	TRBV7-3	TRBJ2-6	NA	CASSRYGPGANVLTF	TGTGCCAGCAGCCGTTATGGGCCTGGGGCCAACGTCCTGACTTTC
NA	TRBV29-1	TRBJ2-7	NA	CSVLPPGLYEQYF	TGCAGCGTTCTCCCCCCGGGCCTCTACGAGCAGTACTTC
NA	TRBV2	TRBJ1-5	NA	CASSDGDGSSNQPQHF	TGTGCCAGCAGTGATGGGGACGGAAGTAGCAATCAGCCCCAGCATTTT
NA	TRBV28	TRBJ1-4	few	CASSLSAGRGLFF	TGTGCCAGCAGTTTATCGGCAGGGCGAGGACTGTTTTTT
TRBD1	TRBV20-1	TRBJ1-2	NA	CSARGDSPNYGYTF	TGCAGTGCTAGGGGGGACAGTCCTAACTATGGCTACACCTTC
NA	TRBV28	TRBJ1-4	few	CASSLRPEAKLFF	TGTGCCAGCAGCCTCAGACCGGAGGCAAAACTGTTTTTT
NA	TRBV4-1	TRBJ1-2	NA	CASSHQREYGYTF	TGCGCCAGCAGCCACCAAAGGGAATATGGCTACACCTTC
NA	TRBV6-5	TRBJ1-1	few	CASTNEKNTEAFF	TGTGCCAGCACCAACGAGAAGAACACTGAAGCTTTCTTT
TRBD2	TRBV5-1	TRBJ2-1	NA	CASRLAGGTVNEQFF	TGCGCCAGCCGACTAGCGGGGGGTACCGTAAATGAGCAGTTCTTC
NA	TRBV23-1	TRBJ2-4	few	CASTPRRAGRDLAKNIQYF	TGCGCCAGCACTCCCCGAAGGGCAGGGAGAGATTTGGCCAAAAACATTCAGTACTTC
TRBD1	TRBV6-2/TRBV6-3	TRBJ1-6	few	CASNDGRTGNSPLHF	TGTGCCAGCAACGATGGCAGGACAGGCAATTCACCCCTCCACTTT
TRBD2	TRBV5-1	TRBJ2-1	NA	CASSLEGLASFSYNEQFF	TGCGCCAGCAGCTTGGAGGGACTAGCGTCTTTCTCCTACAATGAGCAGTTCTTC
NA	TRBV5-1	TRBJ1-6	many	CASSYAPGTGSPLHF	TGCGCCAGCAGCTACGCTCCCGGGACTGGGTCACCCCTCCACTTT
TRBD2	TRBV5-1	TRBJ2-5	NA	CASSSKRGVIRETQYF	TGCGCCAGCAGCTCCAAGCGGGGGGTAATACGAGAGACCCAGTACTTC
TRBD1	TRBV20-1	TRBJ1-5	few	CSARGRGQGNQPQHF	TGCAGTGCTAGAGGACGGGGACAGGGTAATCAGCCCCAGCATTTT
NA	TRBV4-1	TRBJ1-6	few	CASSQLLQANSPLHF	TGCGCCAGCAGCCAATTACTGCAGGCGAATTCACCCCTCCACTTT
NA	TRBV7-2	TRBJ2-5	NA	CASSSRLLGTETQYF	TGTGCCAGCAGCTCGAGGCTGTTAGGTACGGAGACCCAGTACTTC
TRBD2	TRBV6-5	TRBJ2-1	NA	CASSPLGGGGYNEQFF	TGTGCCAGCAGTCCCCTTGGCGGGGGTGGGTACAATGAGCAGTTCTTC
TRBD1	TRBV2	TRBJ2-7	NA	CASRNSGTGIYF	TGTGCCAGCAGAAACTCCGGGACAGGGATATACTTC
NA	TRBV12-3/TRBV12-4	TRBJ1-4	few	CASSFGGYEKLFF	TGTGCCAGCAGTTTTGGAGGATATGAAAAACTGTTTTTT
NA	TRBV7-2	TRBJ1-2	NA	CASTALNYGYTF	TGTGCCAGCACAGCTCTCAACTATGGCTACACCTTC
NA	TRBV3-1	TRBJ1-2	few	CASSEHGTTYGYTF	TGTGCCAGCAGCGAACACGGGACAACCTATGGCTACACCTTC
NA	TRBV30	TRBJ1-5	NA	CAWSFSNQPQHF	TGTGCCTGGAGTTTTAGCAATCAGCCCCAGCATTTT
NA	TRBV20-1	TRBJ1-5	few	CSARAVDRSNQPQHF	TGCAGTGCTAGAGCGGTTGACAGGAGCAATCAGCCCCAGCATTTT
TRBD1	TRBV5-1	TRBJ1-3	NA	CASSSFEGARGNTIYF	TGCGCCAGCAGTTCCTTTGAGGGGGCGCGCGGAAACACCATATATTTT
NA	TRBV18	TRBJ1-6	few	CASSPIEGPSPLHF	TGTGCCAGCTCACCTATAGAGGGGCCTTCACCCCTCCACTTT
TRBD2	TRBV5-1	TRBJ2-1	many	CASSVTSGLMDEQFF	TGCGCCAGCAGCGTGACTAGCGGGCTGATGGATGAGCAGTTCTTC
NA	TRBV7-9	TRBJ2-3	NA	CASSLFSLDRSSDTQYF	TGTGCCAGCAGCTTATTTAGTCTCGACAGGAGTTCAGATACGCAGTATTTT
TRBD1	TRBV27	TRBJ1-2	many	CASSFRQGLGYTF	TGTGCCAGCAGTTTCAGACAGGGCCTTGGCTACACCTTC
TRBD1	TRBV19	TRBJ2-7	many	CASNTGQGTHEQYF	TGTGCCAGTAACACCGGACAGGGGACCCACGAGCAGTACTTC
NA	TRBV6-5	TRBJ1-1	few	CASSYGGEGAEAFF	TGTGCCAGCAGTTACGGGGGGGAAGGGGCTGAAGCTTTCTTT
NA	TRBV5-1	TRBJ2-1	many	CASSLGAQDNEQFF	TGCGCCAGCAGCTTGGGGGCCCAAGACAATGAGCAGTTCTTC
NA	TRBV2	TRBJ2-1	NA	CASSETRDNEQFF	TGTGCCAGCAGTGAAACCAGGGACAATGAGCAGTTCTTC
TRBD1	TRBV5-5	TRBJ1-2	NA	CASSLGQGRIYGYTF	TGTGCCAGCAGCTTGGGACAGGGGAGGATCTATGGCTACACCTTC
NA	TRBV5-1	TRBJ1-2	few	CASSPTPGDYGYTF	TGCGCCAGCAGCCCCACTCCTGGGGACTATGGCTACACCTTC
NA	TRBV14	TRBJ1-2	NA	CASSQQDSPTNYGYTF	TGTGCCAGCAGCCAGCAAGACAGCCCAACTAACTATGGCTACACCTTC
NA	TRBV3-1	TRBJ1-2	few	CASSVPGRNYGYTF	TGTGCCAGCAGCGTCCCGGGACGGAACTATGGCTACACCTTC
NA	TRBV7-2	TRBJ2-6	NA	CASSFTLSGANVLTF	TGTGCCAGCAGCTTTACACTCTCTGGGGCCAACGTCCTGACTTTC
NA	TRBV20-1	TRBJ2-7	few	CSARVAGSPERQYF	TGCAGTGCTAGGGTCGCAGGGTCCCCCGAGCGGCAGTACTTC